The 13 T cell receptor beta chains in this list originate from one sample, sequenced in a study of blood T cells in healthy people across ages. The second PCR ran roughly 6 to 11 cycles with a sample-barcoded 5' primer and J-beta primers. MiXCR, run by TCRdb on the 5' RACE reads, gives a single entry per CDR3 protein. This repertoire shows about a million distinct CDR3 sequences, 45% to 50% found once; its top ten account for 13%. Specimen: blood. The source of these receptors is a man in his thirties or forties in good health.

This clonotype was observed a handful of times. The V and J genes are TRBV29-1 and TRBJ2-4; 12 positions match TRBD1. This CDR3 contains 14 residues. J lost 10 bases, V lost 7 bases, and 11 bases had no gene match. CDR1 is SQVTM and CDR2 is ANQGSEA in the germline V gene. The CDR3 region has the DNA TGCAGCGCCGAGGGACAGGGGGCGGCGTCGATTCAGTACTTC. Protein product: CSAEGQGAASIQYF.

The chain uses TRBV29-1 and TRBJ2-3; D call uncertain. V lost 7 bases, J lost 2 bases, and 19 bases lay in between. CDR1 and CDR2 (germline): SQVTM, ANQGSEA. The length of the CDR3 is 15 residues. This chain's CDR3 is CSAAEQWTDTDTQYF. The DNA of the CDR3 is TGCAGCGCTGCTGAACAGTGGACCGACACAGATACGCAGTATTTT.

DNA of the CDR3: TGCGCCAGCAGCCGACAGGGACAGGGGGCTGAGAATTCACCCCTCCACTTT. As protein: CASSRQGQGAENSPLHF. The chain recombines TRBV4-1 with TRBJ1-6, with TRBD1 matching over 12 bases. The CDR3 has 17 amino acids. Germline V CDR1 and CDR2: MGHRA, YSYEKL. Germline trimming cut 4 bases from V and 7 bases from J; bases unmatched to any gene: 8.

The chain couples TRBV27 to TRBJ2-4; D is possibly TRBD2 (7 bases). V was clipped by 6 bases and J by 1 base, with 13 bases between them. CDR3 size: 15 residues. Germline CDR1 MNHEY, CDR2 SMNVEV (reference sequence). The CDR3 DNA follows: TGTGCCAGCAGGTCGGGGGGCTGGGCCAAAAACATTCAGTACTTC. Its protein product is CASRSGGWAKNIQYF.

In this sample, this clonotype turned up a few times. The chain is built from TRBV20-1 and TRBJ1-2; no definite D call. The V end was cut by 4 bases, the J end by 1 base, with 13 bases between. CDR3 length equals 14 residues. The V gene's germline CDR1 is DFQATT and CDR2 SNEGSKA (reference sequence). CDR3 DNA sequence: TGCAGTGCTACAACGGCAGATTTTAACTATGGCTACACCTTC. As protein: CSATTADFNYGYTF.

V gene TRBV15 combines with J gene TRBJ2-5; D is possibly TRBD2 (5 bases). This CDR3 has 14 amino acids. Looked up from germline, CDR1 is LNHNV and CDR2 is YYDKDF (reference sequence). V lost 3 bases, J lost 0 bases, and 8 bases lay in between. The CDR3 bases are TGTGCCACCAGCAGTCGGGGTTACCAAGAGACCCAGTACTTC. Residues: CATSSRGYQETQYF. The full variable domain, completed using reference TRBV15 and TRBJ2-5, is DAMVIQNPRYQVTQFGKPVTLSCSQTLNHNVMYWYQQKSSQAPKLLFHYYDKDFNNEADTPDNFQSRRPNTSFCFLDIRSPGLGDTAMYLCATSSRGYQETQYFGPGTRLLVL.

The chain has TRBV5-1 and TRBJ2-1; D possibly corresponds to TRBD2 (5 bases). The V gene's germline CDR1 is SGHRS and CDR2 YFSETQ. This CDR3 contains 14 residues. V shed 0 bases and J shed 7 bases, with 11 bases lying between them. The CDR3 DNA reads as TGCGCCAGCAGCTTGGAGCCTAGCTCGAATGAGCAGTTCTTC. This translates into CASSLEPSSNEQFF.

V usage is TRBV20-1 and J usage is TRBJ2-3, with D perhaps TRBD1 (6 bases). Germline CDR1 reads DFQATT; CDR2 reads SNEGSKA (reference sequence). V lost 6 bases and J 1 base, leaving 14 bases between the germline ends. The CDR3 is 14 amino acids. CDR3 sequence: CSATPRQGTDTQYF. DNA of the CDR3: TGCAGTGCCACACCGAGACAGGGCACAGATACGCAGTATTTT.

V and J are TRBV4-2 and TRBJ1-2; D is unclear. Trimming left V 1 base short and J 0 bases short, with 12 bases between. The V gene's germline CDR1 is LGHNA and CDR2 YNFKEQ. The CDR3 is 16 residues long. DNA of the CDR3: TGTGCCAGCAGCCAAGCTCTTGCAGACTCTAACTATGGCTACACCTTC. It translates to CASSQALADSNYGYTF.

This chain joins TRBV28 and TRBJ2-4, with D maybe TRBD2 (5 bases). The CDR3 consists of 16 residues. Germline V lookup: CDR1 MDHEN, CDR2 SYDVKM. The V end was cut by 4 bases, the J end by 0 bases, with 13 bases between. CDR3 in amino acids: CASSSGMGLAKNIQYF. The CDR3 nucleotides are TGTGCCAGCAGTTCCGGGATGGGGTTAGCCAAAAACATTCAGTACTTC.

This clonotype was observed a few times. The chain carries TRBV3-1 and TRBJ1-1, with D uncertain. The CDR3 extends over 13 amino acids. In germline, CDR1 is LGHDT, CDR2 YNNKEL (reference sequence). Trimming took 2 bases from V and 3 from J, leaving 7 bases between them. DNA of the CDR3: TGTGCCAGCAGCCAACAGTGGGACACTGAAGCTTTCTTT. It yields the protein CASSQQWDTEAFF.

CDR3 coding DNA: TGTGCCAGTAGTCTCGGACGATGGACTAGCGGGGGGGCCGAAGATACGCAGTATTTT. Its translation: CASSLGRWTSGGAEDTQYF. The rearrangement joins TRBV19 to TRBJ2-3, with 15 bases aligning to TRBD2. The V gene end was trimmed by 5 bases and the J gene end by 5 bases; junction bases not matched to a gene: 14. CDR1 is LNHDA, CDR2 SQIVND, per germline (reference sequence). This CDR3 is built from 19 residues.

This clonotype was observed a few times. This sequence joins TRBV14 and TRBJ2-1; D unclear. This CDR3 comprises 14 residues. The V end was cut by 0 bases, the J end by 4 bases, with 7 bases between. Germline CDR1 reads SGHDN; CDR2 reads FVKESK. The CDR3 DNA follows: TGTGCCAGCAGCCAAGAATCGGAGTACAATGAGCAGTTCTTC. Translation gives CASSQESEYNEQFF.